The present T cell receptor (beta chain) was sequenced within a study of T cell repertoires in cytomegalovirus infection (dated by TCRdb to about 2019). Regarding the complete study: Peptide stimulations targeted recently identified HLA-C-restricted CMV epitopes, whose presentation resists viral immunomodulation, together with well-studied HLA-B-restricted epitopes. Donor HLA type was relevant to the analysis, because carriage of CMV infection together with the matching HLA type was indicated by public TCR beta signatures. Overall results and qualifications from the work: The ex vivo response was dominated by HLA-C-restricted CMV-specific TCR beta clonotypes, and the single most frequent clonotype in two of eight donors was supplied by these HLA-C-restricted clonotypes. In both this cohort and an independent cohort of 352 donors, the cumulative frequency of public TCR beta family members distinguished carriers of CMV infection plus the relevant HLA type.

The sequencing machine was an Illumina HiSeq 1500. TCRdb took the public reads, trimmed them with fastp at Q25, ran MiXCR for clone calling and kept in-frame beta chains. Each entry is one CDR3 protein sequence, shown with its most common DNA and genes. In all, the sample holds about 470,000 distinct CDR3 sequences, and about 39% of those were seen once. The ten top clones hold about two fifths of the sample. In its sample, this clonotype was seen a few times. Its target antigen remains unknown. Base qualities are not recorded, but no much larger clone differs from it by a single base. Explained via the paper, the treatment or condition label denotes: in vitro stimulation with specific CMV peptide epitopes to enrich CMV-specific T cells. This clonotype originated in a human donor in good health (CMV status not recorded). Some clones in this sample may be carry-over from other donors' samples. Specimen: cultured PBMCs, collected from culture after CMV antigen stimulation.

The CDR3 protein: CASSVRAGANVLTF. In nucleotides, the sequence is TGTGCCAGCAGTGTGAGGGCCGGGGCCAACGTCCTGACTTTC. Recombination joined TRBV2 with TRBJ2-6, and TRBD2 may be the D gene, going by 5 matching bases. Between the V and J ends, shortened by 4 bases and 4 bases respectively, the junction contains 8 bases. The germline V gene sets CDR1 to SNHLY and CDR2 to FYNNEI. CDR3 length: 14 amino acids, cysteine to phenylalanine. Kept here is only the CDR3 DNA, which spans 42 bases and is read in frame from base 1.